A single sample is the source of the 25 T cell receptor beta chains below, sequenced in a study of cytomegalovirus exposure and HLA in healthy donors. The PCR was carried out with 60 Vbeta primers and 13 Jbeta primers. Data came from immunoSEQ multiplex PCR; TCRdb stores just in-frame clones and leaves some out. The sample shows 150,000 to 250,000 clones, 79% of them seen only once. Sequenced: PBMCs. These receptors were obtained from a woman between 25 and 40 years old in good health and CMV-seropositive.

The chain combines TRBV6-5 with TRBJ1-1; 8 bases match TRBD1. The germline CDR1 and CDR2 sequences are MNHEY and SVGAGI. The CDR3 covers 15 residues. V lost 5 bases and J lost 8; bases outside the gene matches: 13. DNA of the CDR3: TGTGCCAGCAGTCCTACATCACCGGGACAGGAGGAAGCTTTCTTT. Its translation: CASSPTSPGQEEAFF.

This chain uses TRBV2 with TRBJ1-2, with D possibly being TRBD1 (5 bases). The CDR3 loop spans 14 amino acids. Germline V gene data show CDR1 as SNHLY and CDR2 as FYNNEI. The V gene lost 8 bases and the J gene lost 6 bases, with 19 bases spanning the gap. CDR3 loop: CASQGALGNDGYTF. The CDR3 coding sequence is TGTGCCAGCCAGGGCGCTTTGGGAAATGATGGCTACACCTTC. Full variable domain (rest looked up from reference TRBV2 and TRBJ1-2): EPEVTQTPSHQVTQMGQEVILRCVPISNHLYFYWYRQILGQKVEFLVSFYNNEISEKSEIFDDQFSVERPDGSNFTLKIRSTKLEDSAMYFCASQGALGNDGYTFGSGTRLTVV.

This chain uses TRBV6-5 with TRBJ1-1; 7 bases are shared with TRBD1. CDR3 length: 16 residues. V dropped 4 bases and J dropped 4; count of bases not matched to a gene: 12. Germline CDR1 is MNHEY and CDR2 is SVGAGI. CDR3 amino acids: CASSSRRPGGITEAFF. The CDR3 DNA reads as TGTGCCAGCAGTTCCCGGCGGCCAGGGGGAATCACTGAAGCTTTCTTT.

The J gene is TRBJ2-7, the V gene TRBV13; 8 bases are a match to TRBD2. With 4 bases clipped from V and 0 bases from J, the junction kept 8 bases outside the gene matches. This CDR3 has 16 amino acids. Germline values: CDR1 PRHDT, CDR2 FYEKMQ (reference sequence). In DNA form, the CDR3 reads TGTGCCAGCAGCTCATTTAGCGGGGTACTCTCCTACGAGCAGTACTTC. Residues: CASSSFSGVLSYEQYF.

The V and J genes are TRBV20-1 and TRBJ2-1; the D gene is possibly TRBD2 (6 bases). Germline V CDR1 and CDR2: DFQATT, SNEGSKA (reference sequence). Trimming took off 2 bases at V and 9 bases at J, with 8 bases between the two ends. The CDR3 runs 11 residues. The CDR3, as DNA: TGCAGTGCTAGAATAGCGGTTGAGCAGTTCTTC. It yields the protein CSARIAVEQFF.

CDR3: CAIRENRNYEQYF. CDR3 nucleotide sequence: TGTGCCATCAGGGAGAACAGAAACTACGAGCAGTACTTC. This rearrangement joins TRBV10-3 to TRBJ2-7, with D uncertain. Trimming stripped 6 bases from V and 3 bases from J, with 12 bases between. The CDR3 sequence is 13 residues long. Looked up from germline, CDR1 is ENHRY and CDR2 is SYGVKD.

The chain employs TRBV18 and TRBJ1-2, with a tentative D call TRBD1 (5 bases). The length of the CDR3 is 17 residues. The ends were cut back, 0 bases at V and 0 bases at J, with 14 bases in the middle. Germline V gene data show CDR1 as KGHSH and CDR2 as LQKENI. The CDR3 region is CASSPPGSTVANYGYTF. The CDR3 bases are TGTGCCAGCTCACCACCGGGGTCGACAGTAGCTAACTATGGCTACACCTTC.

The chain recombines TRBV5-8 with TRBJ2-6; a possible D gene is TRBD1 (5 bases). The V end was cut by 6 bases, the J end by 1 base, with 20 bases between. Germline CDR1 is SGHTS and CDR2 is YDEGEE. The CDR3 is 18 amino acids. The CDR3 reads CASTVGALSPSGANVLTF. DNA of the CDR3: TGTGCCAGCACCGTTGGGGCATTAAGCCCTTCTGGGGCCAACGTCCTGACTTTC.

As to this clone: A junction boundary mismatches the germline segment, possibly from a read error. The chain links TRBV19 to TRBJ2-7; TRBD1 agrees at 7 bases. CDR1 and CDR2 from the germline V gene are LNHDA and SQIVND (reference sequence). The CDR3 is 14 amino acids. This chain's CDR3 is CASRDTGVSNEQYF. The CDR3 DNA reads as TGTGCCAGTAGGGATACAGGGGTCTCCAACGAGCAGTACTTC. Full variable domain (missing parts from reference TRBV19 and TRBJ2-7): DGGITQSPKYLFRKEGQNVTLSCEQNLNHDAMYWYRQDPGQGLRLIYYSQIVNDFQKGDIAEGYSVSREKKESFPLTVTSAQKNPTAFYLCASRDTGVSNEQYFGPGTRLTVT.

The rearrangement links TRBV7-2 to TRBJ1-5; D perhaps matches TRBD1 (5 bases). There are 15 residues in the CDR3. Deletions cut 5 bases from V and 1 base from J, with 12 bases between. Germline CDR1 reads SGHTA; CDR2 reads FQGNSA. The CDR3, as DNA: TGTGCCAGCAGCCCTCCCCCAGGGAGCAATCAGCCCCAGCATTTT. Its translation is CASSPPPGSNQPQHF. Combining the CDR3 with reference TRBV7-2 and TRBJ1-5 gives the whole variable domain GAGVSQSPSNKVTEKGKDVELRCDPISGHTALYWYRQSLGQGLEFLIYFQGNSAPDKSGLPSDRFSAERTGGSVSTLTIQRTQQEDSAVYLCASSPPPGSNQPQHFGDGTRLSIL.

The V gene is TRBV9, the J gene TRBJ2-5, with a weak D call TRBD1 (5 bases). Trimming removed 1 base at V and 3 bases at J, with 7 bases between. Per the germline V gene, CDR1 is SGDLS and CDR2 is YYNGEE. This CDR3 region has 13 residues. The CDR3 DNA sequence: TGTGCCAGCAGCGTACAGGGTGAAGAGACCCAGTACTTC. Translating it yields CASSVQGEETQYF.

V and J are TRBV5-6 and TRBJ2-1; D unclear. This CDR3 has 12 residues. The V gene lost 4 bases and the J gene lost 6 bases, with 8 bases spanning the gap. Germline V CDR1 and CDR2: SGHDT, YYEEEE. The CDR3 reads CASSIARNEQFF. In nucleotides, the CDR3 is TGTGCCAGCAGCATTGCGCGCAATGAGCAGTTCTTC.

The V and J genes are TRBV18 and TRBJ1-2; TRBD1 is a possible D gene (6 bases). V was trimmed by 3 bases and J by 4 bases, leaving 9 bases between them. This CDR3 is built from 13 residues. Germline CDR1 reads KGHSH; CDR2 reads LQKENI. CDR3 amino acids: CASSPDSLYGYTF. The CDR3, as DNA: TGTGCCAGCTCACCGGACAGCCTCTATGGCTACACCTTC.

Here the CDR3 DNA reads TGTGCCAGCAGCCTCAGGGACTTACCTGGGGCCAACGTCCTGACTTTC. Protein: CASSLRDLPGANVLTF. The chain has TRBV9 and TRBJ2-6; a possible D gene is TRBD2 (6 bases). Germline CDR1 is SGDLS and CDR2 is YYNGEE. The CDR3 length is 16 residues. Between the trimmed V and J ends, which lost 4 bases and 2 bases, there was a span of 13 bases.

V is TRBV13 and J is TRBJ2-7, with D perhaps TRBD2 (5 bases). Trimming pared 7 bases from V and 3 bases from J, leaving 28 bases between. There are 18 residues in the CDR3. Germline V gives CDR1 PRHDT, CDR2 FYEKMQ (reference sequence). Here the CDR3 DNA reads TGTGCCAGCACCCGGCGGGCCGCCAAACACGAATCCGACTACGAGCAGTACTTC. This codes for CASTRRAAKHESDYEQYF. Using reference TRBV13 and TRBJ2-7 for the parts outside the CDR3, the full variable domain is AAGVIQSPRHLIKEKRETATLKCYPIPRHDTVYWYQQGPGQDPQFLISFYEKMQSDKGSIPDRFSAQQFSDYHSELNMSSLELGDSALYFCASTRRAAKHESDYEQYFGPGTRLTVT.

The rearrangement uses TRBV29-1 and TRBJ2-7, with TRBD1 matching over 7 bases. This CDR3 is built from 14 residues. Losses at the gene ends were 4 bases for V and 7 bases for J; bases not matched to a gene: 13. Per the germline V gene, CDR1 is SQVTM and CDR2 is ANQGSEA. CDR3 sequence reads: CSVGITGDPGEQYF. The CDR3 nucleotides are TGCAGCGTTGGGATTACAGGGGATCCAGGAGAGCAGTACTTC.

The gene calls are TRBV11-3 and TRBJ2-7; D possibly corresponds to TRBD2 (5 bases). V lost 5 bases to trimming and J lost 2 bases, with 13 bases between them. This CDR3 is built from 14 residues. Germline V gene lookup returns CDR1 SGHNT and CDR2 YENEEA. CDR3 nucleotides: TGTGCCAGCAGCCGCCGTGCGGGTACCTACGAGCAGTACTTC. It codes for CASSRRAGTYEQYF.

The CDR3 region has the DNA TGTGCCAGCTCGGGACTCCTGAACACCGGGGAGCTGTTTTTT. This codes for CASSGLLNTGELFF. The chain joins TRBV27 to TRBJ2-2; the D gene is possibly TRBD2 (6 bases). Trimming stripped 8 bases from V and 1 base from J, with 11 bases between. There are 14 residues in the CDR3. Germline CDR1 MNHEY, CDR2 SMNVEV (reference sequence).

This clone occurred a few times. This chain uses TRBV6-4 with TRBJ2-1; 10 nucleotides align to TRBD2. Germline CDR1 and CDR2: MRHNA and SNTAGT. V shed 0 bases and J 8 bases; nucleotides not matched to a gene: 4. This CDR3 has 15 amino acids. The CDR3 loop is CASSDSTSGYDEQFF. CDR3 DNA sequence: TGTGCCAGCAGTGACTCGACTAGCGGGTACGATGAGCAGTTCTTC.

CDR3 DNA sequence: TGTGCCAGCAGCTCCGGACTAGACACCGGGGAGCTGTTTTTT. Translating gives CASSSGLDTGELFF. The gene calls are TRBV5-4 and TRBJ2-2; 7 bases map to TRBD2. This CDR3 region has 14 residues. Germline V gene sequence: CDR1 SGHNT, CDR2 YYREEE (reference sequence). V lost 3 bases to trimming and J lost 3 bases; unmatched junction nucleotides: 2.

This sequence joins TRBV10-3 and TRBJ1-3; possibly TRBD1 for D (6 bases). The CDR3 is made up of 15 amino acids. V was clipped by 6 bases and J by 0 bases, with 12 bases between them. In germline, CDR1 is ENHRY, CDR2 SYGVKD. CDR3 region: CAIRKGGSSGNTIYF. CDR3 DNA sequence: TGTGCCATCAGGAAAGGGGGTTCCTCTGGAAACACCATATATTTT.

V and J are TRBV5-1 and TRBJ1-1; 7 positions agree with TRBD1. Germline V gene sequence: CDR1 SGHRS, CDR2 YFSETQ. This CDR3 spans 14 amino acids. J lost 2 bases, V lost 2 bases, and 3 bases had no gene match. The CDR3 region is CASSFTGDNTEAFF. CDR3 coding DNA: TGCGCCAGCAGCTTTACAGGGGACAACACTGAAGCTTTCTTT.

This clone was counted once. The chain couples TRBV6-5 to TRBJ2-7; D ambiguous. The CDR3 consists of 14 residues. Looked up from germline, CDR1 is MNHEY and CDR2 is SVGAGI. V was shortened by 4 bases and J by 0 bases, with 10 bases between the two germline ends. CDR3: CASSLVPSSYEQYF. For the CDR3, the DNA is TGTGCCAGCAGTTTAGTCCCCTCCTCCTACGAGCAGTACTTC.

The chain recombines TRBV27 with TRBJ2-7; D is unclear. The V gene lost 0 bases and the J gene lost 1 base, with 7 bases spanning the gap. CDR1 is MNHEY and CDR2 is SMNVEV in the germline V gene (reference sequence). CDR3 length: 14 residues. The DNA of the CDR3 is TGTGCCAGCAGTTTATCCGGGTTGTCCTACGAGCAGTACTTC. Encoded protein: CASSLSGLSYEQYF.

CDR3 sequence reads: CASSPPRQGEAFF. As DNA, the CDR3 is TGCGCCAGCAGTCCCCCCCGCCAGGGGGAAGCTTTCTTT. The chain carries TRBV23-1 and TRBJ1-1, with D possibly TRBD1 on 6 matching bases. TRBV23-1 is identified as an open reading frame with a role that is uncertain. Deletions cut 4 bases from V and 8 bases from J, with 14 bases between. CDR3 length: 13 residues.